This T cell receptor beta chain comes out of a study of T cell responses to AZD1222 COVID-19 vaccine. The method was immunoSEQ multiplex PCR; TCRdb's version includes in-frame clones alone and lacks a portion of them. The profile shows about 120,000 clones, 75% to 95% of them singletons. Germline V gene data show CDR1 as MRHNA and CDR2 as SNTAGT. This CDR3 comprises 15 residues. The V gene lost 10 bases and the J gene lost 0 bases, with 18 bases spanning the gap. This clonotype originated in an adult who received the MenACWY meningococcal vaccine as a control. V usage is TRBV6-4 and J usage is TRBJ1-1, with D possibly matching TRBD1 (6 bases). The source material was peripheral blood, sampled 28 days after the second dose of the MenACWY control vaccine. CDR3: CANDLGQYMNTEAFF. CDR3 DNA: TGTGCCAACGATCTAGGACAGTACATGAACACTGAAGCTTTCTTT.